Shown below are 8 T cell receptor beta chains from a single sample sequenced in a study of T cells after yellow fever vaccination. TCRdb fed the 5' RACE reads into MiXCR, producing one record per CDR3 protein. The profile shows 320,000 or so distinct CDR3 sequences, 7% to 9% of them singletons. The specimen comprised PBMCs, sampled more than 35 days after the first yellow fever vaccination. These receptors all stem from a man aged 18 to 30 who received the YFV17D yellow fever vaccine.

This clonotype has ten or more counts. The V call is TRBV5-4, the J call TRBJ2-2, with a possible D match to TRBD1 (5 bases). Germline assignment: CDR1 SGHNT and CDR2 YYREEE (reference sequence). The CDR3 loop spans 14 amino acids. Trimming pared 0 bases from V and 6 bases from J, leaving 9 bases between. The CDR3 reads CASSLARVPGELFF. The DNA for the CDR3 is TGTGCCAGCAGCTTGGCCAGGGTCCCCGGGGAGCTGTTTTTT.

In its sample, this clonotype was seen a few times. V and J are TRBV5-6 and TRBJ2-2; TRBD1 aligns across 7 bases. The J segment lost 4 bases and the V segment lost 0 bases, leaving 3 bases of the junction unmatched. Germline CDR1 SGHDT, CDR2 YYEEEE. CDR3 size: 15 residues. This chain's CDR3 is CASSLEGAVTGELFF. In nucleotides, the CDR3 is TGTGCCAGCAGCTTGGAGGGGGCAGTCACCGGGGAGCTGTTTTTT.

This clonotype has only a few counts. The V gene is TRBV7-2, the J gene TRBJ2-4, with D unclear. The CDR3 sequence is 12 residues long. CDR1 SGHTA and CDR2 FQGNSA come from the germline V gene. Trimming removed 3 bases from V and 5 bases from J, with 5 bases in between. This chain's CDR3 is CASSFGENIQYF. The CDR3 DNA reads TGTGCCAGCAGCTTTGGTGAAAACATTCAGTACTTC. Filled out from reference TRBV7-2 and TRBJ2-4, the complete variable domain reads GAGVSQSPSNKVTEKGKDVELRCDPISGHTALYWYRQSLGQGLEFLIYFQGNSAPDKSGLPSDRFSAERTGGSVSTLTIQRTQQEDSAVYLCASSFGENIQYFGAGTRLSVL.

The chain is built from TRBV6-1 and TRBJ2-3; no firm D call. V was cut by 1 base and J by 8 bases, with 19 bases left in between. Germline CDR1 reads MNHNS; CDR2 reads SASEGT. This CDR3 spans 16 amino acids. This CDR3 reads CASSEVGRGPPATQYF. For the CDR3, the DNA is TGTGCCAGCAGTGAAGTGGGTCGTGGCCCACCAGCTACGCAGTATTTT.

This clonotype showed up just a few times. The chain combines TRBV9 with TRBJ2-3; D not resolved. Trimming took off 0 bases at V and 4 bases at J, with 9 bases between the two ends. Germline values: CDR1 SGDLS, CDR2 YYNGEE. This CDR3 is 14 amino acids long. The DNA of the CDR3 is TGTGCCAGCAGCGTAGGGGGAACGTCAGATACGCAGTATTTT. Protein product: CASSVGGTSDTQYF.

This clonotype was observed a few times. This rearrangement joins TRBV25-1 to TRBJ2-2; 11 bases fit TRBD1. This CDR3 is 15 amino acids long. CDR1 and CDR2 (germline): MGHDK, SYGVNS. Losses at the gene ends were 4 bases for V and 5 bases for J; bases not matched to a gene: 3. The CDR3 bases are TGTGCCAGCAGTGTTGGACAGGGGGCGACCGGGGAGCTGTTTTTT. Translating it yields CASSVGQGATGELFF.

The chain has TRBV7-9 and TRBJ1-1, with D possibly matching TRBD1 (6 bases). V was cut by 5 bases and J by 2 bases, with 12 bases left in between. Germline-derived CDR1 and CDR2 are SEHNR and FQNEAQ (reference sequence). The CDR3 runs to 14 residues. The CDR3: CASSGTLRNTEAFF. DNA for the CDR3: TGTGCCAGCAGCGGGACACTAAGAAACACTGAAGCTTTCTTT.

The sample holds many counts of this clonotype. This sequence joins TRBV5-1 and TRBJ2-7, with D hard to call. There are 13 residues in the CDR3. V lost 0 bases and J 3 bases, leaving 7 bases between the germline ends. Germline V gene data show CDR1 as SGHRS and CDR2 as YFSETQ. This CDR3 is CASSLAPGYEQYV. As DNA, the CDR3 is TGCGCCAGCAGCTTGGCTCCAGGCTACGAGCAGTACGTC.